This is a list of T cell receptor beta chains from one sample in a study of control samples from healthy donors and cancer patients. Using immunoSEQ multiplex PCR, the repertoire was profiled, and TCRdb retains in-frame clones only, with some absent. Found here are 140,000 or so clones, around 90% of them singletons; the top ten hold around 4.6%. What was sequenced was blood. The receptors stem from a man aged 25-45 years in good health. Each CDR3 is given with its conserved first and last residue. Fields, in order: V gene, J gene, CDR3 length, CDR3 protein.

V gene: TRBV6-6; J gene: TRBJ1-3; CDR3 length: 15; CDR3 protein: CASSVTGALGNTIYF
V gene: TRBV27; J gene: TRBJ2-7; CDR3 length: 16; CDR3 protein: CASSLRTSGILREQYF
V gene: TRBV6-6; J gene: TRBJ2-2; CDR3 length: 14; CDR3 protein: CAVVKQVKTGELFF
V gene: TRBV24-1; J gene: TRBJ1-2; CDR3 length: 17; CDR3 protein: CATSDFAGTGVGYGYTF
V gene: TRBV18; J gene: TRBJ1-2; CDR3 length: 15; CDR3 protein: CASSPPQGLNYGYTF
V gene: TRBV19; J gene: TRBJ1-3; CDR3 length: 16; CDR3 protein: CASRTGTLNSGNTIYF
V gene: TRBV7-9; J gene: TRBJ2-2; CDR3 length: 18; CDR3 protein: CASSQPQRGIANTGELFF
V gene: TRBV4-3; J gene: TRBJ2-5; CDR3 length: 18; CDR3 protein: CASSQRISGTMYQETQYF
V gene: TRBV30; J gene: TRBJ2-2; CDR3 length: 15; CDR3 protein: CAWSETGGNHGELFF
V gene: TRBV24-1; J gene: TRBJ1-5; CDR3 length: 13; CDR3 protein: CATGRTGNQPQHF
V gene: TRBV10-3; J gene: TRBJ2-5; CDR3 length: 15; CDR3 protein: CAISESGRTAETQYF
V gene: TRBV3-1/TRBV3-2; J gene: TRBJ2-5; CDR3 length: 12; CDR3 protein: CASSRNQETQYF
V gene: TRBV7-9; J gene: TRBJ2-7; CDR3 length: 14; CDR3 protein: CASSSSGRAYEQYF
V gene: TRBV19; J gene: TRBJ1-5; CDR3 length: 14; CDR3 protein: CASKGAGGRQPQHF
V gene: TRBV6-2/TRBV6-3; J gene: TRBJ2-7; CDR3 length: 13; CDR3 protein: CASSWTESYEQYF
V gene: TRBV24-1; J gene: TRBJ2-2; CDR3 length: 16; CDR3 protein: CATSDAGTGGFGELFF
V gene: TRBV24-1; J gene: TRBJ2-7; CDR3 length: 12; CDR3 protein: CAIYHRSYEQYF
V gene: TRBV6-2/TRBV6-3; J gene: TRBJ2-7; CDR3 length: 14; CDR3 protein: CASSASGGGYEQYF
V gene: TRBV4-3; J gene: TRBJ2-3; CDR3 length: 15; CDR3 protein: CASSQEGRSSDTQYF
V gene: TRBV5-6; J gene: TRBJ2-3; CDR3 length: 17; CDR3 protein: CASLLETSGRRTDTQYF
V gene: TRBV5-5; J gene: TRBJ1-1; CDR3 length: 12; CDR3 protein: CASSLQATEAFF
V gene: TRBV4-3; J gene: TRBJ2-7; CDR3 length: 16; CDR3 protein: CASSQDLAGFSYEQYF
V gene: TRBV19; J gene: TRBJ2-7; CDR3 length: 14; CDR3 protein: CASSIMRGGYEQYF
V gene: TRBV9; J gene: TRBJ1-2; CDR3 length: 17; CDR3 protein: CASSLSHDPTVGHGYTF
V gene: TRBV5-1; J gene: TRBJ1-5; CDR3 length: 15; CDR3 protein: CASRLDGYSNQPQHF
V gene: TRBV7-2; J gene: TRBJ2-1; CDR3 length: 12; CDR3 protein: CASRSAWGEQFF
V gene: TRBV6-4; J gene: TRBJ2-3; CDR3 length: 16; CDR3 protein: CASSDSAGGPTDTQYF
V gene: TRBV7-3; J gene: TRBJ2-1; CDR3 length: 13; CDR3 protein: CASSRTSYNEQFF
V gene: TRBV7-2; J gene: TRBJ2-1; CDR3 length: 16; CDR3 protein: CASSPAGGISYNEQFF
V gene: TRBV18; J gene: TRBJ2-3; CDR3 length: 15; CDR3 protein: CASSGGREGTDTQYF
V gene: TRBV4-1; J gene: TRBJ2-3; CDR3 length: 16; CDR3 protein: CASSQGIGQGTDTQYF
V gene: TRBV21-1; J gene: TRBJ2-7; CDR3 length: 15; CDR3 protein: CASSKEGQISYEQYF
V gene: TRBV5-6; J gene: TRBJ2-7; CDR3 length: 14; CDR3 protein: CASSVRDGSYEQYF
V gene: TRBV12-3/TRBV12-4; J gene: TRBJ1-2; CDR3 length: 13; CDR3 protein: CASSAGQGHGYTF
V gene: TRBV15; J gene: TRBJ2-1; CDR3 length: 15; CDR3 protein: CATSTTGGLGGEQFF
V gene: TRBV24-1; J gene: TRBJ2-5; CDR3 length: 13; CDR3 protein: CATSDLSKATQYF
V gene: TRBV7-6; J gene: TRBJ1-2; CDR3 length: 13; CDR3 protein: CASSLSFLGGYTF
V gene: TRBV24-1; J gene: TRBJ2-3; CDR3 length: 16; CDR3 protein: CATSDASGTFTDTQYF
V gene: TRBV11-3; J gene: TRBJ2-1; CDR3 length: 13; CDR3 protein: CASSSFSDNEQFF
V gene: TRBV18; J gene: TRBJ1-1; CDR3 length: 13; CDR3 protein: CASSDMGNTEAFF
V gene: TRBV10-3; J gene: TRBJ2-7; CDR3 length: 14; CDR3 protein: CAIRDLIRSPRQYF
V gene: TRBV7-9; J gene: TRBJ2-5; CDR3 length: 13; CDR3 protein: CASSKTQKETQYF
V gene: TRBV5-4; J gene: TRBJ2-3; CDR3 length: 12; CDR3 protein: CASSPQTDTQYF
V gene: TRBV9; J gene: TRBJ1-6; CDR3 length: 14; CDR3 protein: CASSQEGQGSPLHF
V gene: TRBV7-9; J gene: TRBJ2-5; CDR3 length: 15; CDR3 protein: CASSSFRGGPETQYF
V gene: TRBV29-1; J gene: TRBJ1-4; CDR3 length: 12; CDR3 protein: CSALADNEKLFF
V gene: TRBV24-1; J gene: TRBJ2-1; CDR3 length: 16; CDR3 protein: CATSERQGTSYNEQFF
V gene: TRBV18; J gene: TRBJ2-7; CDR3 length: 15; CDR3 protein: CASSPLGGQALTVYF
V gene: TRBV5-1; J gene: TRBJ1-2; CDR3 length: 15; CDR3 protein: CASSGTGGAGYGYTF
V gene: TRBV7-7; J gene: TRBJ2-1; CDR3 length: 15; CDR3 protein: CASSLIAGEDNEQFF
V gene: TRBV18; J gene: TRBJ2-7; CDR3 length: 15; CDR3 protein: CASSPKTDSSYEQYF
V gene: TRBV7-6; J gene: TRBJ2-7; CDR3 length: 17; CDR3 protein: CASSFELARGKAYEQYF
V gene: TRBV7-9; J gene: TRBJ2-3; CDR3 length: 14; CDR3 protein: CASSLAGPSDTQYF